The following is a T cell receptor beta chain sequence with its context. Its antigen target is currently unknown. One base away there is no much larger clone; base qualities are not given. The CDR3 regions of human TCRbeta chains were analyzed by immunosequencing. Under the source paper's analysis protocol: TCRs in the repertoires were matched against a reference library of SARS-CoV-2-specific TCRs that had been generated with the MIRA antigen-specificity platform. Breadth was defined as the fraction of unique TCRs that were SARS-CoV-2-associated. Depth was defined as the fraction of total T cells that were SARS-CoV-2-associated. Using the MIRA data, each spike-specific TCR was assigned both to the spike region to which the TCR was reactive and to a CD4 or CD8 class. Log10-transformed breadth and depth values were compared by one-way ANOVA with Sidak's multiple comparisons tests. The table comes from immuneACCESS by way of TCRdb, which keeps in-frame sequences with V and J called. Part of the clones is missing from these tables; in studies checked, under half for an unresolved V gene and the rest for unknown reasons. D and trimming were read from the DNA, whereas the V and J calls and clone size are those reported in that table. The sample profile shows 150,000 to 200,000 clones; approximately 86% of them were found once. Of the sample, approximately 0.49% is held by the ten largest clones.

This entry belongs to a study of T cell responses to AZD1222 COVID-19 vaccine (dated by TCRdb to the early 2020s). Regarding the complete study: AZD1222 recipients whose second dose came at about 4 weeks and those whose second dose came at about 12 weeks were combined into one group, since spike-specific TCR depth and breadth did not differ between the two schedules. A total of 230 to 250 trial participants underwent TCR sequencing, of whom 207 had received two doses of AZD1222 and 26 had received two doses of the MenACWY control vaccine. Trial participants were enrolled by age into 18-55, 56-69 and 70-plus year subgroups, with roughly 160, 29 and 62 TCR-sequenced participants respectively. On the study overall, not on this receptor specifically: Vaccine-associated CD4 TCRs spanned the whole spike protein, with dominant responses in regions 160-218 and 743-854. Epitopes outside the regions mutated in the B.1.351 and B.1.1.7 variants were reportedly recognized by nearly half of the unique spike-specific TCRs. Because no day 14 peak-response samples were available, repertoires were characterized only after the peak T cell response. The 56-69-year group was small, and its depth increase did not reach significance, likely because of low power. Conclusions about previously exposed vaccinees were limited because only six AZD1222 recipients were SARS-CoV-2 seropositive at baseline. Most participants were white British and females outnumbered males, and the authors suggested that clonal diversity may have been underestimated. After two AZD1222 doses, both the breadth and the depth of spike-specific TCRs were significantly higher than at day 0 and than in MenACWY recipients.

Explained via the paper, the time point label denotes: baseline before first vaccination. Vaccinee samples came from UK trials COV001 and COV002, including a single-blind randomized controlled phase 2/3 trial of AZD1222 (ChAdOx1 nCoV-19) in healthy adults. For TCRbeta chain sequencing, PBMC samples from trial participants were taken at day 0 and at day 28 after the second dose. For CDR1 and CDR2, the germline V gene (reference sequence) lists SGHNT and YYREEE. Clipping removes 5 bases from V and 3 bases from J, with 2 as the unmatched junction base count. From the cysteine through the phenylalanine, the CDR3 covers 14 amino acids. Of the read, only the CDR3 DNA is kept; its 42 bases are in frame from base 1.

The sequence was obtained from an adult in good health. The sample in question was peripheral blood, obtained on day 0 of AZD1222 vaccination. This chain joins TRBV5-4 to TRBJ2-3; TRBD2 agrees with 11 junctional bases. This receptor carries the CDR3 CASRPSGRTDTQYF. Here is the DNA: TGTGCCAGCAGACCTAGCGGGAGGACAGATACGCAGTATTTT.